This T cell receptor beta chain comes out of a study of neurological immune-mediated disorders. General observations from the study: The absence of shared CDR3 amino acid sequences among expanded clones across subjects suggests private repertoires in all groups.

This clonotype was recorded many times. Its antigen remains unknown. A junction end diverges from the germline sequence, so it may reflect a read error. In germline, CDR1 is SGHAT, CDR2 FQNNGV. CDR3 length: 13 residues. One entry per CDR3 protein results from TCRdb running MiXCR on the 5' RACE reads. The repertoire consists of about 84,000 distinct CDR3 sequences, with around a tenth occurring once and the leading ten covering about 1.8%. Sequencing was performed on PBMCs. This TCR came from a man between 40 and 49 years old in good health. The V and J genes are TRBV11-2 and TRBJ2-7; D is perhaps TRBD2 (5 bases). CDR3 coding DNA: TGTGCCAGCAGCGCGGGTCCCTCCAACGAGCAGTACTTC. Protein sequence: CASSAGPSNEQYF.